This TCR beta chain was captured in a study of shared clonotypes between healthy human individuals. The germline V gene encodes CDR1 SGHAT and CDR2 FQNNGV. Trimming removed 1 base from V and 5 bases from J; junction bases left unmatched: 8. This CDR3 is built from 15 residues. CD45RO-negative CD8 cells positively selected for CCR7 made up the naive population, which excluded terminally differentiated effector memory CD45RA+ cells. This table comes from immunoSEQ multiplex PCR, and its TCRdb copy is limited to in-frame clones, with some not included. The sample lists 500,000 to 700,000 clones, 85% to 95% seen once, with 0.095% to 0.14% in the top ten.

Input material: naive CD8+ T cells sorted from blood. The rearrangement links TRBV11-2 to TRBJ2-7; 7 bases map to TRBD2. This TCR came from a woman younger than 45 in good health. The CDR3 protein is CASSLGSRERDEQYF. The DNA of the CDR3 is TGTGCCAGCAGCTTAGGGTCGCGGGAGAGGGACGAGCAGTACTTC.